Below, 26 T cell receptor beta chains from the same sample are listed, as sequenced in a study of T cell responses to AZD1222 COVID-19 vaccine. Sequenced by immunoSEQ multiplex PCR; TCRdb stores in-frame clones only, minus some. The repertoire holds under 200,000 clones, with over 85% as singletons. The sequenced sample was peripheral blood, obtained on day 0 of AZD1222 vaccination. The receptor source for this set is an adult in good health.

The chain links TRBV30 to TRBJ1-5; D unclear. There are 12 residues in the CDR3. Trimming took off 1 base at V and 4 bases at J, with 5 bases between the two ends. Germline loops: CDR1 GTSNPN, CDR2 SVGIG (reference sequence). The CDR3 DNA follows: TGTGCCTGGAGTGCTCCTAATCAGCCCCAGCATTTT. It is translated as CAWSAPNQPQHF.

The rearrangement uses TRBV6-5 and TRBJ1-2; 7 bases line up with TRBD1. V lost 8 bases and J lost 4; bases outside the gene matches: 7. Germline CDR1 and CDR2: MNHEY and SVGAGI. There are 13 residues in the CDR3. The CDR3 region has the DNA TGTGCCAGCTCAGGGGGGATGGCCTATGGCTACACCTTC. Its translation: CASSGGMAYGYTF.

This clone was detected only once. This sequence joins TRBV7-2 and TRBJ1-1; tentative D call: TRBD1 (5 bases). Between the trimmed V and J ends, which lost 5 bases and 1 base, there was a span of 11 bases. This CDR3 has 14 amino acids. Germline V gene data show CDR1 as SGHTA and CDR2 as FQGNSA. The CDR3 spells CASSVRQKNTEAFF. The DNA for the CDR3 is TGTGCCAGCAGCGTACGACAGAAGAACACTGAAGCTTTCTTT. Combining the CDR3 with reference TRBV7-2 and TRBJ1-1 gives the whole variable domain GAGVSQSPSNKVTEKGKDVELRCDPISGHTALYWYRQSLGQGLEFLIYFQGNSAPDKSGLPSDRFSAERTGGSVSTLTIQRTQQEDSAVYLCASSVRQKNTEAFFGQGTRLTVV.

The chain has TRBV19 and TRBJ1-5, with D perhaps TRBD1 (6 bases). Trimming removed 0 bases at V and 3 bases at J, with 12 bases between. Germline-derived CDR1 and CDR2 are LNHDA and SQIVND (reference sequence). The CDR3 loop spans 16 amino acids. The CDR3 sequence is CASSIDNRVVNQPQHF. Written as DNA, the CDR3 is TGTGCCAGTAGTATAGACAACAGGGTAGTCAATCAGCCCCAGCATTTT.

The rearrangement links TRBV11-3 to TRBJ2-2, with D perhaps TRBD2 (5 bases). This CDR3 contains 16 residues. Per the germline V gene, CDR1 is SGHNT and CDR2 is YENEEA. Trimming pared 6 bases from V and 6 bases from J, leaving 20 bases between. The CDR3 loop is CASSPSGGTGSGELFF. The CDR3, as DNA: TGTGCCAGCAGTCCGTCGGGCGGAACGGGATCCGGGGAGCTGTTTTTT. Full variable domain (remainder filled in from reference TRBV11-3 and TRBJ2-2): EAGVVQSPRYKIIEKKQPVAFWCNPISGHNTLYWYLQNLGQGPELLIRYENEEAVDDSQLPKDRFSAERLKGVDSTLKIQPAELGDSAVYLCASSPSGGTGSGELFFGEGSRLTVL.

This sequence joins TRBV7-8 and TRBJ1-3; 10 bases align to TRBD1. Germline CDR1 and CDR2: SGHVS and FQNEAQ. V lost 5 bases to trimming and J lost 0 bases; unmatched junction nucleotides: 7. The CDR3 totals 17 residues. The CDR3 sequence is CASSPRTGGPSGNTIYF. The CDR3 DNA sequence: TGTGCCAGCAGCCCCAGGACAGGGGGACCCTCTGGAAACACCATATATTTT.

CDR3 region: CASSGRLSSTDTQYF. DNA of the CDR3: TGTGCCAGCAGTGGCCGACTATCTAGCACAGATACGCAGTATTTT. The chain is built from TRBV2 and TRBJ2-3; a weak D match, TRBD2 (5 bases). The V end was cut by 4 bases, the J end by 0 bases, with 11 bases between. Germline V gene data show CDR1 as SNHLY and CDR2 as FYNNEI. This CDR3 spans 15 amino acids.

The chain recombines TRBV10-2 with TRBJ2-1, with 12 bases lining up with TRBD2. V was clipped by 6 bases and J by 8 bases; unmatched bases: 5. This CDR3 region has 14 residues. In germline, CDR1 is WSHSY, CDR2 SAAADI. CDR3 in amino acids: CASRTSGSGDEQFF. The DNA of the CDR3 is TGCGCCAGCAGGACTAGCGGGAGTGGCGATGAGCAGTTCTTC.

The genes are TRBV2 and TRBJ2-7; 9 nucleotides match TRBD1. CDR1 is SNHLY and CDR2 is FYNNEI in the germline V gene. J was trimmed by 2 bases and V by 7 bases; bases with no gene match: 9. The CDR3 length is 15 residues. The CDR3 sequence is CASIIGQGLPYEQYF. In nucleotides, the CDR3 is TGTGCCAGCATCATTGGACAGGGGCTCCCCTACGAGCAGTACTTC.

The chain has TRBV13 and TRBJ2-3; 15 nucleotides match TRBD2. Germline V gene lookup returns CDR1 PRHDT and CDR2 FYEKMQ (reference sequence). V lost 5 bases, J lost 2 bases, and 2 bases stayed unmatched. The CDR3 has 16 amino acids. The CDR3 reads CASSRTSGRVTDTQYF. DNA for the CDR3: TGTGCCAGCAGCCGGACTAGCGGGAGGGTCACAGATACGCAGTATTTT.

This rearrangement joins TRBV4-2 to TRBJ1-4; no firm D call. Trimming left V 0 bases short and J 0 bases short, with 5 bases between. Germline V lookup: CDR1 LGHNA, CDR2 YNFKEQ. The CDR3 extends over 15 amino acids. This CDR3 reads CASSQEPATNEKLFF. The CDR3, as DNA: TGTGCCAGCAGCCAAGAACCAGCAACTAATGAAAAACTGTTTTTT.

This CDR3 is CAISEGDSYGYTF. The CDR3 nucleotides read TGTGCCATCAGTGAGGGGGACAGTTATGGCTACACCTTC. V usage is TRBV10-3 and J usage is TRBJ1-2; 7 nucleotides line up with TRBD1. After removal of 2 bases from V and 5 bases from J, the junction contained 2 bases not matched to a gene. The CDR3 extends over 13 amino acids. The V gene's germline CDR1 is ENHRY and CDR2 SYGVKD.

The J gene is TRBJ1-5, the V gene TRBV11-2; D gene uncertain. Germline CDR1 SGHAT, CDR2 FQNNGV. The CDR3 extends over 15 amino acids. V was cut by 6 bases and J by 7 bases, with 19 bases left in between. For the CDR3, the DNA is TGTGCCAGCAGTCGCAATGTAGGGCCGGGGCAGCCCCAGCATTTT. It translates to CASSRNVGPGQPQHF. The complete variable domain, with remaining parts taken from reference TRBV11-2 and TRBJ1-5, reads EAGVAQSPRYKIIEKRQSVAFWCNPISGHATLYWYQQILGQGPKLLIQFQNNGVVDDSQLPKDRFSAERLKGVDSTLKIQPAKLEDSAVYLCASSRNVGPGQPQHFGDGTRLSIL.

The V call is TRBV6-2 or TRBV6-3, the J call TRBJ2-5, with D perhaps matching TRBD2 (5 bases). V shed 5 bases and J shed 4 bases, with 17 bases lying between them. The CDR3 is 15 amino acids. Germline lookup yields CDR1 MNHEY and CDR2 SVGEGT. The CDR3 DNA follows: TGTGCCAGCAGTCGGTGGACTGCGAGGGCAGAGACCCAGTACTTC. Residues: CASSRWTARAETQYF.

The sample holds a few counts of this clone. The J gene is TRBJ1-2, the V gene TRBV9; 7 nucleotides agree with TRBD1. The V gene end was trimmed by 3 bases and the J gene end by 6 bases; junction bases not matched to a gene: 5. This CDR3 is built from 13 residues. The germline V gene has CDR1 SGDLS and CDR2 YYNGEE. The DNA for the CDR3 is TGTGCCAGCAGCGGCTCGACAGGGAATGGCTACACCTTC. Amino acid sequence: CASSGSTGNGYTF.

V and J are TRBV6-5 and TRBJ1-2, with unresolved D. Germline V lookup: CDR1 MNHEY, CDR2 SVGAGI. The CDR3 totals 12 residues. The V gene lost 7 bases and the J gene lost 8 bases, with 14 bases spanning the gap. In nucleotides, the CDR3 is TGTGCCAGCACCAAAGTAGGGATCGGCTACACCTTC. It encodes CASTKVGIGYTF.

The V gene is TRBV11-2, the J gene TRBJ2-4; unclear D gene. From germline, CDR1 is SGHAT and CDR2 FQNNGV. The CDR3 extends over 15 amino acids. V gave up 1 base and J gave up 6 bases, with 13 bases separating them. The CDR3 bases are TGTGCCAGCAGCTTAGGGCGCCGTCCGGGAAACATTCAGTACTTC. It translates to CASSLGRRPGNIQYF.

This rearrangement joins TRBV5-4 to TRBJ2-7, with unresolved D. From germline, CDR1 is SGHNT and CDR2 YYREEE (reference sequence). V was trimmed by 5 bases and J by 2 bases, leaving 14 bases between them. CDR3 length: 14 amino acids. The DNA of the CDR3 is TGTGCCAGCAGAATCACGGGCAGGACCTACGAGCAGTACTTC. This encodes CASRITGRTYEQYF.

The CDR3: CASSLVAGRPYF. The CDR3 DNA sequence: TGTGCCAGCAGCTTAGTAGCAGGGCGTCCGTACTTC. The genes are TRBV11-2 and TRBJ2-7; perhaps TRBD1 as D (5 bases). Germline values: CDR1 SGHAT, CDR2 FQNNGV. The CDR3 is 12 residues long. The V end was cut by 1 base, the J end by 12 bases, with 13 bases between.

J is TRBJ1-5 and V is TRBV15, with D tentatively TRBD1 (5 bases). The CDR3 runs to 17 residues. Germline loops: CDR1 LNHNV, CDR2 YYDKDF (reference sequence). The ends were cut back, 1 base at V and 0 bases at J, with 13 bases in the middle. For the CDR3, the DNA is TGTGCCACCAGCAGAGGGCAGGGCGGAGGTAGCAATCAGCCCCAGCATTTT. It is translated as CATSRGQGGGSNQPQHF.

This clone was seen once. The chain is built from TRBV15 and TRBJ1-2; D unclear. Trimming removed 5 bases at V and 7 bases at J, with 17 bases between. From germline, CDR1 is LNHNV and CDR2 YYDKDF (reference sequence). CDR3 length: 14 residues. The CDR3: CATSSLARGGGYTF. The CDR3 bases are TGTGCCACCAGCTCCCTAGCTCGAGGAGGTGGCTACACCTTC.

The chain has TRBV7-9 and TRBJ2-7; 9 bases match TRBD1. Germline-derived CDR1 and CDR2 are SEHNR and FQNEAQ (reference sequence). This CDR3 is 16 amino acids long. V gave up 5 bases and J gave up 3 bases; unmatched junction bases: 11. This CDR3 is CASSPLYRGQDYEQYF. DNA of the CDR3: TGTGCCAGCAGCCCGCTTTACAGGGGGCAGGACTACGAGCAGTACTTC.

The chain is built from TRBV24-1 and TRBJ2-2; TRBD1 matches 7 bases. V was pared by 4 bases and J by 2 bases, with 3 bases of the junction left unmatched. Germline values: CDR1 KGHDR, CDR2 SFDVKD. The CDR3 contains 15 residues. CDR3 residues: CATSEGTVNTGELFF. The CDR3 coding sequence is TGTGCCACCAGTGAGGGGACAGTCAACACCGGGGAGCTGTTTTTT.

The sample holds one count of this clone. The J gene is TRBJ1-6, the V gene TRBV19; tentative D call: TRBD1 (5 bases). CDR3 length: 17 amino acids. Germline V lookup: CDR1 LNHDA, CDR2 SQIVND (reference sequence). Trimming cost V 1 base and J 7 bases, with 17 bases left between them. The CDR3: CASSIVAAGPTNSPLHF. DNA of the CDR3: TGTGCCAGTAGTATAGTAGCCGCGGGACCGACAAATTCACCCCTCCACTTT.

The genes are TRBV5-4 and TRBJ1-1; D not resolved. This CDR3 comprises 14 residues. Trimming pared 4 bases from V and 1 base from J, leaving 11 bases between. Germline V lookup: CDR1 SGHNT, CDR2 YYREEE (reference sequence). The CDR3 loop reads CASSRKDRNTEAFF. The CDR3 DNA is TGTGCCAGCAGCCGAAAGGATAGGAACACTGAAGCTTTCTTT.

This clone was found once. The chain links TRBV11-2 to TRBJ2-1; TRBD2 matches at 8 bases. This CDR3 spans 15 amino acids. V lost 5 bases, J lost 4 bases, and 7 bases stayed unmatched. Per germline, CDR1 SGHAT and CDR2 FQNNGV. DNA for the CDR3: TGTGCCAGCAGCCCCTCTAGCGGGCTTTACAATGAGCAGTTCTTC. Translated, it gives CASSPSSGLYNEQFF.